This is a list of T cell receptor beta chains from one sample in a study of blood T cell repertoires in COVID-19. Sequencing used immunoSEQ multiplex PCR; TCRdb keeps in-frame clones, though not all of them. The sample contains under 300,000 clones, 70% to 90% of which appear only once. Sample: peripheral blood. These TCRs come from a woman in her 70s with acute or convalescent COVID-19. The CDR3 runs from the conserved cysteine through the conserved F or W. The D gene is left open where the match is weak. A clone size is listed for some rows: how often the clone was seen (once, few, many), or a class if it is expanded.

D gene | J gene | clone size | V gene | CDR3 DNA | CDR3 protein
- | TRBJ1-4 | - | TRBV7-6 | TGTGCCAGCAGCTTAGAAACAGGGTCTAATGAAAAACTGTTTTTT | CASSLETGSNEKLFF
- | TRBJ1-6 | - | TRBV6-5 | TGTGCCAGCCGGGCAGGGAATTCACCCCTCCACTTT | CASRAGNSPLHF
- | TRBJ2-5 | - | TRBV4-1 | TGCGCCAGCAGCCAAGGTCCAGCGGCTCGTTCCCAAGAGACCCAGTACTTC | CASSQGPAARSQETQYF
TRBD2 | TRBJ2-1 | - | TRBV28 | TGTGCCAGCAGTTCACCCGGACTAGCGGGGGCTCCGTACAATGAGCAGTTCTTC | CASSSPGLAGAPYNEQFF
- | TRBJ1-2 | - | TRBV6-2/TRBV6-3 | TGTGCCAGCAGTGACCTAACAGGGTCGGGGCATGGCTACACCTTC | CASSDLTGSGHGYTF
TRBD1 | TRBJ1-1 | - | TRBV6-5 | TGTGCCAGCAGTTCCCGACAGGGCCAATACACTGAAGCTTTCTTT | CASSSRQGQYTEAFF
TRBD1 | TRBJ1-1 | - | TRBV2 | TGTGCCAGCAGAGAAAGGACAGGACGGAACACTGAAGCTTTCTTT | CASRERTGRNTEAFF
- | TRBJ1-1 | - | TRBV20-1 | TGCAGCCGGCAGGAGGACACTGAAGCTTTCTTT | CSRQEDTEAFF
- | TRBJ2-1 | - | TRBV7-3 | TGTGCCAGCAGCTCCTCTCGGGACTACAATGAGCAGTTCTTC | CASSSSRDYNEQFF
TRBD2 | TRBJ2-3 | - | TRBV4-1 | TGCGCCAGCAGCCAGCGGGGGGCTAGCACAGATACGCAGTATTTT | CASSQRGASTDTQYF
- | TRBJ2-5 | - | TRBV3-1/TRBV3-2 | TGTGCCAGCAGCCGATCTCTGGGGGCCAGGACCCAGTACTTC | CASSRSLGARTQYF
TRBD1 | TRBJ1-2 | few | TRBV2 | TGTGCCAGCAGTGAAGCGCAGGGGGGCTACTATGGCTACACCTTC | CASSEAQGGYYGYTF
- | TRBJ2-5 | - | TRBV5-6 | TGTGCCAGCAGAAGCGGGTGGAAAGAGACCCAGTACTTC | CASRSGWKETQYF
- | TRBJ2-5 | - | TRBV7-6 | TGTGCCAGCAGCTTAGGACTAGACCCTGGAGGGACCCAGTACTTC | CASSLGLDPGGTQYF
- | TRBJ1-1 | - | TRBV11-2 | TGTGCCAGCAGCGAGAAGAACACTGAAGCTTTCTTT | CASSEKNTEAFF
- | TRBJ1-4 | - | TRBV4-2 | TGTGCCAGCAGCCGCCGAGCCCAGGATGGTGGAAAACTGTTTTTT | CASSRRAQDGGKLFF
- | TRBJ1-6 | - | TRBV6-5 | TGTGCCAGCGGAAGACAGGCCTATAATTCACCCCTCCACTTT | CASGRQAYNSPLHF
TRBD1 | TRBJ1-2 | - | TRBV6-5 | TGTGCCAGCAGTACAGGGGGCGGCTATGGCTACACCTTC | CASSTGGGYGYTF
- | TRBJ2-1 | - | TRBV6-5 | TGTGCCAGCAGCCCAAGAGCCCCTGCTGAGCAGTTCTTC | CASSPRAPAEQFF
- | TRBJ1-5 | - | TRBV10-3 | TGTGCCATCAAAGGGGGAAACAATCAGCCCCAGCATTTT | CAIKGGNNQPQHF
TRBD2 | TRBJ2-7 | - | TRBV9 | TGTGCCAGCAGCGGAGGAGCGGGGGGAGGGTACGAGCAGTACTTC | CASSGGAGGGYEQYF
- | TRBJ1-1 | - | TRBV18 | TGTGCCAGCTCAAGCGTGGCAGCGATGAACACTGAAGCTTTCTTT | CASSSVAAMNTEAFF
- | TRBJ2-4 | once | TRBV28 | TGTGCCAGCAGCCCCCCCGGAGCCAAAAACATTCAGTACTTC | CASSPPGAKNIQYF
- | TRBJ1-2 | - | TRBV9 | TGTGCCAGCAGCGTACCCGGACAGAGCGGCTACACCTTC | CASSVPGQSGYTF
TRBD1 | TRBJ2-5 | - | TRBV5-1 | TGCGCCAGCAGCTTGGAAGGGGGCAAAGAGACCCAGTACTTC | CASSLEGGKETQYF
- | TRBJ1-1 | - | TRBV5-6 | TGTGCCAGCAGCTTGAAAGGGGGAGGGTACACTGAAGCTTTCTTT | CASSLKGGGYTEAFF
TRBD1 | TRBJ1-5 | once | TRBV24-1 | TGTGCCACCAGTGCCGAGGGGGCGAGTCAGCCCCAGCATTTT | CATSAEGASQPQHF
TRBD1 | TRBJ1-2 | - | TRBV30 | TGTGCCTGGTACGGACAGGGAGGAGGACCTAACTATGGCTACACCTTC | CAWYGQGGGPNYGYTF
TRBD1 | TRBJ2-7 | - | TRBV12-3/TRBV12-4 | TGTGCCAGCAGGGACAGGCACGTGGACGAGCAGTACTTC | CASRDRHVDEQYF
- | TRBJ2-2 | - | TRBV5-5 | TGTGCCAGCAGCCTTCAGGGAAAAATCACCGGGGAGCTGTTTTTT | CASSLQGKITGELFF
- | TRBJ1-1 | - | TRBV6-5 | TGTGTAACGAGTCGCCTCTCGAACACTGAAGCTTTCTTT | CVTSRLSNTEAFF
TRBD1 | TRBJ2-5 | - | TRBV11-2 | TGTGCCAGCAGCTTACTATCCCGGACAGGTCGGAGGGAGACCCAGTACTTC | CASSLLSRTGRRETQYF
- | TRBJ1-2 | - | TRBV12-5 | TGTGCTAGTGGTTTAATCCCCGGTAAGGTTACTATGGTACGCTACACCTTC | CASGLIPGKVTMVRYTF
TRBD2 | TRBJ2-1 | - | TRBV5-1 | TGCGCCAGCAGCCCCCCCACGCTAGCGGGGGGGTTGAATGAGCAGTTCTTC | CASSPPTLAGGLNEQFF
TRBD2 | TRBJ2-7 | once | TRBV7-8 | TGTGCCAGCAGCTTAACTAGCGGCTACGAGCAGTACTTC | CASSLTSGYEQYF
- | TRBJ2-3 | - | TRBV2 | TGTGCCAGCAGTGAGACTAGGGGGGGAGATACGCAGTATTTT | CASSETRGGDTQYF
TRBD1 | TRBJ1-1 | - | TRBV7-9 | TGTGCCAGCAGCTCCGGACAGGCAGTTTCGGGTGAAGCTTTCTTT | CASSSGQAVSGEAFF
- | TRBJ1-6 | - | TRBV4-1 | TGCGCCAGCAGCCAAGGTGATGGAAGGGGTCCTCGTAATTCACCCCTCCACTTT | CASSQGDGRGPRNSPLHF
TRBD1 | TRBJ2-1 | - | TRBV29-1 | TGCAGCGTTGCGTGGGACAGGGGGGAACGCGAGCAGTTCTTC | CSVAWDRGEREQFF
- | TRBJ1-1 | - | TRBV18 | TGTGCCAGCTCAGCGTCAAGTAACACTGAAGCTTTCTTT | CASSASSNTEAFF
TRBD1 | TRBJ1-2 | few | TRBV5-1 | TGCGCCAGCAGCTCGCAGACAGGGACTAACTATGGCTACACCTTC | CASSSQTGTNYGYTF
TRBD2 | TRBJ2-1 | - | TRBV19 | TGTGCCAGTAGTCCTCAACTAGCGGGGGGGCGGGATGAGCAGTTCTTC | CASSPQLAGGRDEQFF
TRBD1 | TRBJ2-2 | - | TRBV5-1 | TGCGCCAGCAGCGAGGGACAGGGCGGCGGGGAGCTGTTTTTT | CASSEGQGGGELFF
- | TRBJ2-5 | once | TRBV4-1 | TGCGCCAGCAGCTCAAGGGGGGGGGCGTGGGAGACCCAGTACTTC | CASSSRGGAWETQYF
TRBD1 | TRBJ2-7 | - | TRBV2 | TGTGCCAGCACCAGGACAGGGGTTTTTTCGGACGGGCAGTACTTC | CASTRTGVFSDGQYF